This T cell receptor (beta chain) was sequenced during a study of identical twins' blood T cells. Donors were six healthy women in three monozygous twin pairs. Only a few counts were recorded for this clonotype. The target antigen is unknown. Broader study findings: Top TCRbeta clonotypes were shared more with twin than unrelated donors.

A previously described protocol, modified, built RNA-based TCR cDNA libraries. TCRdb used MiXCR to reprocess the 5' RACE reads, holding one entry per CDR3 protein. The data hold 300,000 to 450,000 distinct CDR3 sequences, with roughly 30% observed a single time. The TCR sequence derives from a woman aged 18-50 years in good health. The specimen sequenced was PBMCs.

The CDR3 protein is CASSLLSGSTGNTIYF. CDR3 nucleotides: TGTGCCAGCAGTTTGCTGAGTGGATCCACTGGAAACACCATATATTTT. The chain carries TRBV12-3 or TRBV12-4 and TRBJ1-3; D remains ambiguous. CDR3 size: 16 residues. V lost 3 bases and J lost 2, with 14 bases in between.